The rows below give T cell receptor beta chains drawn from one sample of a study of T-cell reconstitution after alpha-beta-depleted transplantation in children. In TCRdb, the PCR reads were re-called with MiXCR into one record per CDR3 protein. Among nearly 250,000 distinct CDR3 sequences listed, 6.5% to 10% were seen once. The specimen was PBMCs, mostly from graft donor cells, collected 180 days after TCRalphabeta/CD19-depleted stem cell transplant. The receptor source for this set is a male patient aged 10-17 years who had a stem cell transplant for acute lymphoblastic leukemia, so the T cells may come from the graft donor. Each CDR3 is given with its conserved first and last residue. Fields, in order: D gene, clone size, CDR3 length, V gene, J gene, CDR3 protein, CDR3 DNA. The D gene is left open where the match is weak. Only part of the rows carry a size: once, few, many, or a class if the clone is expanded.

NA	many	13	TRBV28	TRBJ2-4	CASSLYRTNIQYF	TGTGCCAGCAGTTTATACCGAACAAACATTCAGTACTTC
NA	many	14	TRBV20-1	TRBJ1-1	CSARGNRLNTEAFF	TGCAGTGCTAGGGGCAACAGGTTGAACACTGAAGCTTTCTTT
NA	many	15	TRBV20-1	TRBJ1-5	CSARDNRYSNQPQHF	TGCAGTGCTAGAGATAACAGGTATAGCAATCAGCCCCAGCATTTT
TRBD2	many	13	TRBV11-2	TRBJ2-4	CASSLDSGSLRYF	TGTGCCAGCAGCTTAGATAGCGGGTCCCTTAGGTACTTC
TRBD1	many	14	TRBV19	TRBJ1-6	CASNGQADNSPLHF	TGTGCCAGTAACGGACAGGCCGATAATTCACCCCTCCACTTT
NA	NA	14	TRBV27	TRBJ2-7	CASSLSVRAGEQYF	TGTGCCAGCAGTTTATCAGTCAGGGCGGGGGAGCAGTACTTC
TRBD2	few	17	TRBV7-2	TRBJ2-2	CASSLPRGGRATGELFF	TGTGCCAGCAGCTTACCAAGGGGCGGGAGGGCGACCGGGGAGCTGTTTTTT
TRBD1	few	14	TRBV19	TRBJ1-1	CASKHRGRDTEAFF	TGTGCCAGTAAACACAGGGGAAGGGACACTGAAGCTTTCTTT
TRBD1	many	15	TRBV11-1	TRBJ2-1	CASSRRGRPYNEQFF	TGTGCCAGCAGCCGCAGGGGGCGTCCCTACAATGAGCAGTTCTTC
NA	many	15	TRBV18	TRBJ2-5	CASSPTGIGNEAQYF	TGTGCCAGCTCACCAACAGGGATCGGCAATGAGGCCCAGTACTTC
TRBD2	many	15	TRBV28	TRBJ2-3	CASTFSGRATDTQYF	TGTGCCAGCACCTTTAGCGGGAGGGCCACAGATACGCAGTATTTT
TRBD2	many	17	TRBV9	TRBJ2-3	CASSVEPAGGPTDTQYF	TGTGCCAGCAGCGTAGAACCAGCGGGAGGGCCCACAGATACGCAGTATTTT
NA	few	15	TRBV9	TRBJ2-7	CASSVGQGPPYEQYF	TGTGCCAGCAGCGTAGGGCAGGGTCCCCCCTACGAGCAGTACTTC
NA	many	13	TRBV24-1	TRBJ2-5	CATSAGYQETQYF	TGTGCCACCAGTGCTGGGTACCAAGAGACCCAGTACTTC
NA	many	16	TRBV7-2	TRBJ2-3	CASSLGVDLTTDTQYF	TGTGCCAGCAGCTTAGGGGTGGACCTAACCACAGATACGCAGTATTTT
NA	many	17	TRBV7-3	TRBJ2-5	CASSLIGLGRNQETQYF	TGTGCCAGCAGCTTAATAGGCCTTGGTCGGAACCAAGAGACCCAGTACTTC
NA	many	17	TRBV2	TRBJ2-3	CASIRRRGTTQTDTQYF	TGTGCCAGCATCCGAAGAAGGGGGACAACACAAACAGATACGCAGTATTTT
NA	many	14	TRBV7-2	TRBJ1-2	CASSDWVLSYGYTF	TGTGCCAGCAGCGACTGGGTCCTCAGCTATGGCTACACCTTC
NA	many	14	TRBV12-3/TRBV12-4	TRBJ1-1	CASSRAGREAEAFF	TGTGCCAGCAGCCGAGCAGGCAGGGAAGCTGAAGCTTTCTTT
NA	many	16	TRBV7-9	TRBJ2-4	CASSLEGSGAKNIQYF	TGTGCCAGCAGCTTGGAAGGGAGTGGGGCCAAAAACATTCAGTACTTC
NA	many	12	TRBV24-1	TRBJ2-1	CATSLRGYEQFF	TGTGCCACCAGTCTTAGGGGTTATGAGCAGTTCTTC
NA	many	16	TRBV13	TRBJ2-1	CASSLEGVLSYNEQFF	TGTGCCAGCAGCTTAGAAGGGGTTCTCTCCTACAATGAGCAGTTCTTC
NA	many	14	TRBV12-3/TRBV12-4	TRBJ2-5	CASSSEIPRQTQYF	TGTGCCAGCAGTTCGGAGATCCCCCGGCAGACCCAGTACTTC
NA	many	15	TRBV19	TRBJ2-3	CASSIWAGSTDTQYF	TGTGCCAGTAGTATATGGGCAGGGAGCACAGATACGCAGTATTTT
NA	many	13	TRBV29-1	TRBJ2-3	CSVLEGFTDTQYF	TGCAGCGTTTTGGAGGGTTTCACAGATACGCAGTATTTT
NA	many	15	TRBV27	TRBJ1-4	CASSADVATNEKLFF	TGTGCCAGCAGTGCGGACGTTGCAACTAATGAAAAACTGTTTTTT
NA	many	12	TRBV7-9	TRBJ2-2	CASSQQGRELFF	TGTGCCAGCAGCCAACAGGGCCGGGAGCTGTTTTTT
NA	many	14	TRBV5-1	TRBJ1-2	CASSLEDFNYGYTF	TGCGCCAGCAGCTTGGAAGATTTTAACTATGGCTACACCTTC
NA	many	14	TRBV27	TRBJ2-7	CASSFGWGPYEQYF	TGTGCCAGCAGTTTCGGGTGGGGGCCCTACGAGCAGTACTTC
NA	many	15	TRBV15	TRBJ2-7	CATKRGGGRPYEQYF	TGTGCCACCAAGCGAGGGGGGGGACGCCCCTACGAGCAGTACTTC
NA	many	15	TRBV7-3	TRBJ2-7	CASSPVGGSIYEQYF	TGTGCCAGCAGCCCCGTTGGGGGGAGCATATACGAGCAGTACTTC
NA	many	14	TRBV29-1	TRBJ2-3	CSVGFAGRKDTQYF	TGCAGCGTTGGTTTTGCAGGTCGGAAGGATACGCAGTATTTT
NA	many	12	TRBV2	TRBJ1-1	CASPTKGHGAFF	TGTGCCAGCCCAACTAAAGGGCACGGAGCTTTCTTT
NA	many	13	TRBV5-6	TRBJ2-7	CASSRGPTYEQYF	TGTGCCAGCAGCCGGGGTCCGACCTACGAGCAGTACTTC
NA	many	12	TRBV29-1	TRBJ2-3	CSVESPPDTQYF	TGCAGCGTTGAATCCCCTCCAGATACGCAGTATTTT
NA	many	15	TRBV9	TRBJ2-3	CASSVARASTDTQYF	TGTGCCAGCAGCGTAGCCAGGGCTAGCACAGATACGCAGTATTTT
NA	NA	13	TRBV18	TRBJ1-1	CASSSTAGTKTFF	TGTGCCAGCTCGAGCACCGCCGGGACAAAAACTTTCTTT
TRBD2	many	14	TRBV5-8	TRBJ2-5	CASSPLAGSETQYF	TGTGCCAGCAGCCCACTAGCGGGAAGCGAGACCCAGTACTTC
NA	many	15	TRBV12-3/TRBV12-4	TRBJ1-4	CASSPYIVRGEKLFF	TGTGCCAGCAGTCCTTACATCGTTAGGGGTGAAAAACTGTTTTTT
NA	many	13	TRBV7-8	TRBJ2-4	CASSLAGADIQYF	TGTGCCAGCAGCTTAGCAGGGGCGGACATTCAGTACTTC
NA	many	14	TRBV7-2	TRBJ1-2	CASNPSLVSYGYTF	TGTGCCAGCAACCCTTCTTTGGTCTCCTATGGCTACACCTTC
NA	many	17	TRBV27	TRBJ2-7	CASSSLGTLGMWYEQYF	TGTGCCAGCAGTTCACTCGGGACATTAGGAATGTGGTACGAGCAGTACTTC
NA	NA	11	TRBV11-1	TRBJ2-7	CASSAGFEQYF	TGTGCCAGCAGCGCGGGTTTCGAGCAGTACTTC
NA	many	16	TRBV11-2	TRBJ2-1	CASSLSWDSLRNEQFF	TGTGCCAGCAGCTTATCGTGGGACTCTCTTCGTAATGAGCAGTTCTTC
NA	many	15	TRBV11-2	TRBJ1-5	CASSLDPGDVQPQHF	TGTGCCAGCAGCTTAGATCCGGGGGATGTCCAGCCCCAGCATTTT
TRBD1	many	14	TRBV28	TRBJ2-7	CASSSDRGNYEQYF	TGTGCCAGCAGTTCCGACAGGGGAAACTACGAGCAGTACTTC
TRBD1	many	16	TRBV13	TRBJ1-6	CASSLERDSNNSPLHF	TGTGCCAGCAGCTTAGAACGGGACAGCAATAATTCACCCCTCCACTTT
TRBD1	many	15	TRBV29-1	TRBJ2-7	CSVVGRDRGTYEQYF	TGCAGCGTTGTGGGCCGGGACAGGGGGACTTACGAGCAGTACTTC
TRBD2	many	16	TRBV6-5	TRBJ2-7	CASSYASSGAPYEQYF	TGTGCCAGCAGTTACGCTTCTAGCGGGGCCCCCTACGAGCAGTACTTC